The T cell receptor (beta chain) described here comes from a study of control samples from healthy donors and cancer patients. Trimming at V came to 6 bases and at J to 2 bases, leaving 9 bases not matched to a gene. Germline loops: CDR1 LNHDA, CDR2 SQIVND (reference sequence). There are 15 residues in the CDR3. Assay used: immunoSEQ multiplex PCR; TCRdb lists only in-frame clones, some missing. In the table there are more than 15,000 clones, around nine tenths of which are singletons. This clonotype was sampled from a woman aged 60-75 years with head and neck cancer. The sample was PBMCs. The genes are TRBV19 and TRBJ1-2, with 7 bases matching TRBD1. The CDR3 region is CASRERGQSNYGYTF. In DNA, the CDR3 is TGTGCCAGTAGAGAACGGGGACAGAGCAACTATGGCTACACCTTC. Full variable domain (missing parts from reference TRBV19 and TRBJ1-2): DGGITQSPKYLFRKEGQNVTLSCEQNLNHDAMYWYRQDPGQGLRLIYYSQIVNDFQKGDIAEGYSVSREKKESFPLTVTSAQKNPTAFYLCASRERGQSNYGYTFGSGTRLTVV.